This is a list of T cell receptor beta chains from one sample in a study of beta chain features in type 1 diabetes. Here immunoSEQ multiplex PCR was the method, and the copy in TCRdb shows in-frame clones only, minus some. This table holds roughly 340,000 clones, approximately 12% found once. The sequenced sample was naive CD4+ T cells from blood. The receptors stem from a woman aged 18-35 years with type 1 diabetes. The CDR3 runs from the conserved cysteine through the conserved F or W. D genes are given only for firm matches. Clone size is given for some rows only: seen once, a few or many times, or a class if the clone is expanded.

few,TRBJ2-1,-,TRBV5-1,TGCGCCAGCAGCTTGGTCCCTGGCAGCTACAATGAGCAGTTCTTC,CASSLVPGSYNEQFF
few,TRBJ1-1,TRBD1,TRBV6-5,TGTGCCAGCAGGGACAGGGCAAACACTGAAGCTTTCTTT,CASRDRANTEAFF
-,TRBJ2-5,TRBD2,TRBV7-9,TGTGCCAGCAGCTTGGGGACTAGCGGGGGGCAAGAGACCCAGTACTTC,CASSLGTSGGQETQYF
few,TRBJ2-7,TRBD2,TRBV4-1,TGCGCCAGCAGCCTGGGACTAGCGGGAACCTACGAGCAGTACTTC,CASSLGLAGTYEQYF
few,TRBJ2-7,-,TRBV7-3,TGTGCCAGCAGCTTAGGACCGCAGGGGAGCGAGCAGTACTTC,CASSLGPQGSEQYF
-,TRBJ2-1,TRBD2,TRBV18,TGTGCCAGCTCAGCCTCCGTAGCGGGAGGGCCGAATGAGCAGTTCTTC,CASSASVAGGPNEQFF
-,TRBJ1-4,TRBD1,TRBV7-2,TGTGCCAGCAGCTTAATGCCGGGACAGGCCAATGAAAAACTGTTTTTT,CASSLMPGQANEKLFF
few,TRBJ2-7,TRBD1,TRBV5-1,TGCGCCAGCAGCTTGAGCGTGATAGGGACAGGGTGGAACGAGCAGTACTTC,CASSLSVIGTGWNEQYF
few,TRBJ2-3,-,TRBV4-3,TGCGCCAGCTCATTCGGTCAAACAGGGGATACGCAGTATTTT,CASSFGQTGDTQYF
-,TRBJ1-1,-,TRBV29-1,TGCAGCGTTGATGGCAGGTTGTCACTTTCTGGAATAAACACTGAAGCTTTCTTT,CSVDGRLSLSGINTEAFF
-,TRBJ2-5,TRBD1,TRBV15,TGTGCCACCAGCAGAGCCCGACAGGGGGTTGTCGAGACCCAGTACTTC,CATSRARQGVVETQYF
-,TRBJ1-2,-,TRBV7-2,TGTGCCAGCACCCTATCAGACTATAACTATGGCTACACCTTC,CASTLSDYNYGYTF
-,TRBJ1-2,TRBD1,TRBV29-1,TGCAGCGTTGGACCTACAGGGGTGGCGGGCTACACCTTC,CSVGPTGVAGYTF
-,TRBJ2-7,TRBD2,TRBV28,TGTGCCGCTGGGACTAGGGGATACGAGCAGTACTTC,CAAGTRGYEQYF
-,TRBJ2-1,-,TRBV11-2,TGTGCCAGCAGCCCCCCCGGGACAAACAATGAGCAGTTCTTC,CASSPPGTNNEQFF
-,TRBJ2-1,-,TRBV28,TGTGCCAGCAGAACAGGGACTAACAAGTACAATGAGCAGTTCTTC,CASRTGTNKYNEQFF
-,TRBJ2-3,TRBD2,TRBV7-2,TGTGCCAGCAGCTTAGCGATCGCGGGGGGGACAGATACGCAGTATTTT,CASSLAIAGGTDTQYF
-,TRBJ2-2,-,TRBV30,TGTGCCTGGTCGGGGGTTTATACCGGGGAGCTGTTTTTT,CAWSGVYTGELFF
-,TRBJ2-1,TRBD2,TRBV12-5,TGTGCTAGTGGATCTAGCGGGAGAGGGTATGAGCAGTTCTTC,CASGSSGRGYEQFF
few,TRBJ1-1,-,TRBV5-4,TGTGCCAGCAGCTTGGAGGCGGGCCAGGCGAACACTGAAGCTTTCTTT,CASSLEAGQANTEAFF
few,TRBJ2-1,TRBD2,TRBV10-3,TGTGCCATCAGAGGAGCGGGAGACGGGAATGAGCAGTTCTTC,CAIRGAGDGNEQFF
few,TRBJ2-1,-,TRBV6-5,TGTGCCAGCAGTTCAGCAGGTAACAATGAGCAGTTCTTC,CASSSAGNNEQFF
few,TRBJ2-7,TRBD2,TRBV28,TGTGCCAGCAGTCCAGGGGCTAGCGGGAAATACGAGCAGTACTTC,CASSPGASGKYEQYF
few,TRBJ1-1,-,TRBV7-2,TGTGCCAGCAGCGGCAGGCCTCGGGGGGCTGAAGCTTTCTTT,CASSGRPRGAEAFF
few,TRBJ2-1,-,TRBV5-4,TGTGCCAGCAGCCCCGGACACGCGGGACAGAGCTCCTACAATGAGCAGTTCTTC,CASSPGHAGQSSYNEQFF
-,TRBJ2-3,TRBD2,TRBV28,TGTGCCACCCTCGGGAGGGCTTGGGGCACAGATACGCAGTATTTT,CATLGRAWGTDTQYF
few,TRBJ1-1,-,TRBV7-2,TGTGCCAGCAGCTTAGGCGGTGGGGCTTTCTTT,CASSLGGGAFF
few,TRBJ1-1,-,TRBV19,TGTGCCAGTAGTAAAAGAGAGGGGAACACTGAAGCTTTCTTT,CASSKREGNTEAFF
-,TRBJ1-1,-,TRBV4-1,TGCGCCAGCAGCCTCCCGATTGTGGGGGGCACTGAAGCTTTCTTT,CASSLPIVGGTEAFF
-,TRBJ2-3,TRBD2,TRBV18,TGTGCCAGCTCACCGTCAAGCGGGAGGGTCGCAGATACGCAGTATTTT,CASSPSSGRVADTQYF
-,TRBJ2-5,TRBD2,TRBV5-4,TGTGCCAGCAGCTCCTGGATAACTAGCGGGAGTATTGAGACCCAGTACTTC,CASSSWITSGSIETQYF
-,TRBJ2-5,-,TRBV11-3,TGTGCCAGCAGCGGCTTCCAAGAGACCCAGTACTTC,CASSGFQETQYF
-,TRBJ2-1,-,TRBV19,TGTGCCAGTAGTAGCGCTTACAATGAGCAGTTCTTC,CASSSAYNEQFF
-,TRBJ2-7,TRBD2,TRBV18,TGTGCCAGCTCTCCGCAGGCGGGAGGCTCTATCTACGAGCAGTACTTC,CASSPQAGGSIYEQYF
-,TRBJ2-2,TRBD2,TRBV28,TGTGCCAGCAGTTCCCCAGGGTCGGGGGGGACCGGGGAGCTGTTTTTT,CASSSPGSGGTGELFF
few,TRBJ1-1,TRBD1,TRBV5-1,TGCGCCAGCAGCCCCAGCACAGGGGGCTCTGAAGCTTTCTTT,CASSPSTGGSEAFF
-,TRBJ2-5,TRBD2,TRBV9,TGTGCCAGCAGCCGGACTAGCGGGAATATCAGGTCGGGAGAGACCCAGTACTTC,CASSRTSGNIRSGETQYF
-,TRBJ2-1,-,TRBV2,TGTGCCAGCAGTGGTAAAGCCGAGAGTGAGCAGTTCTTC,CASSGKAESEQFF
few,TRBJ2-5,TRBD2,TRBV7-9,TGTGCCAGCAGCCCACTACTAGCGGAGTTACAAGAGACCCAGTACTTC,CASSPLLAELQETQYF
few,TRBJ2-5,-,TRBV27,TGTGCCAGCAGTTTATATGGGCAGGGGGAGACCCAGTACTTC,CASSLYGQGETQYF
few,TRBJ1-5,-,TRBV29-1,TGCAGCGCTATATATAGCAATCAGCCCCAGCATTTT,CSAIYSNQPQHF
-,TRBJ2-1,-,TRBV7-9,TGTGCCAGCAGCTTATCCGGTGGATCGACTTTAGCGGCGGATGAGCAGTTCTTC,CASSLSGGSTLAADEQFF
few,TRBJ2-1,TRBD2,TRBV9,TGTGCCAGCAGCGCGACTAGCGGGATATGGAATGAGCAGTTCTTC,CASSATSGIWNEQFF
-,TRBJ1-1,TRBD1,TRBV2,TGTGCCAGCACTAGACAGGGGGGGAACACTGAAGCTTTCTTT,CASTRQGGNTEAFF
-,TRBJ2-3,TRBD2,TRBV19,TGTGCCAGTAGTACCTCCGGGACTAGCGTGAATACGCAGTATTTT,CASSTSGTSVNTQYF
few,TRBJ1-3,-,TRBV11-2,TGTGCCAGCAGGACCGGGAACACCATATATTTT,CASRTGNTIYF
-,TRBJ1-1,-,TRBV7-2,TGTGCCAGCACCCAAGGTGGGGGCTTGAACACTGAAGCTTTCTTT,CASTQGGGLNTEAFF
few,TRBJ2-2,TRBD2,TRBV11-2,TGTGCCAGCAGCCCTACCCGGACTAGTCGTGGCACCGGGGAGCTGTTTTTT,CASSPTRTSRGTGELFF
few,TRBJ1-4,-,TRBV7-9,TGTGCCAGCAGCTTACCCTCTGCAGTTGAAAAACTGTTTTTT,CASSLPSAVEKLFF
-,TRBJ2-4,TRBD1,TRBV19,TGTGCCAGTAGTATCACAGGGGTTGGAAACATTCAGTACTTC,CASSITGVGNIQYF
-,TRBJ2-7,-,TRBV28,TGTGCCAGCAGTTTATGGGTCGGTCCCTACGAGCAGTACTTC,CASSLWVGPYEQYF
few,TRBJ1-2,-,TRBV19,TGTGCCCACGGGGGTGCGGACTATGGCTACACCTTC,CAHGGADYGYTF
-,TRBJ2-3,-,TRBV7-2,TGTGCCAGCAGCTTAGTACAGGCTTTAACGCAGTATTTT,CASSLVQALTQYF
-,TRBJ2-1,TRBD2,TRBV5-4,TGTGCCAGCAGCCTAGCGGGAGGCCAGTACAATGAGCAGTTCTTC,CASSLAGGQYNEQFF
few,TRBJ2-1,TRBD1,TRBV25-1,TGTGCCAGCAGCCCCGACAGGGGTGAGCAGTTCTTC,CASSPDRGEQFF
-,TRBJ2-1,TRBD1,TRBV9,TGTGCCAGCAGCCCCTGGGACAGGGGCAATGAGCAGTTCTTC,CASSPWDRGNEQFF
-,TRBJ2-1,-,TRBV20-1,TGCAGTGCTAGAGTTTCGAGTGAGCAGTTCTTC,CSARVSSEQFF
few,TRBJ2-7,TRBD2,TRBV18,TGTGCCAGCTCACCAGGGGCTAGCGGGAGCTACGAGCAGTACTTC,CASSPGASGSYEQYF
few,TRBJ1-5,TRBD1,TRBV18,TGTGCCAGCTCGCCCGGGACAGGGAGGAATCAGCCCCAGCATTTT,CASSPGTGRNQPQHF
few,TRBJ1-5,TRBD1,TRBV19,TGTGCCAGTAGTAAGGAGACAGGGCTTAGCAATCAGCCCCAGCATTTT,CASSKETGLSNQPQHF